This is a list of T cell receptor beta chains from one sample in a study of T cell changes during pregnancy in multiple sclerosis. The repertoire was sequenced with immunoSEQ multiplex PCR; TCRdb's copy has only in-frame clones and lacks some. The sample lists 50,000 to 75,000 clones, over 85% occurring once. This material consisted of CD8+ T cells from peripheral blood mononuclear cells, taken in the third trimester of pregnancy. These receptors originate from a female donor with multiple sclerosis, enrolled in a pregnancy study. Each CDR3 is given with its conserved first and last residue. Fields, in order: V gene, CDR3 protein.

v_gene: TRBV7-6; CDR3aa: CASSFGLAGGQYEQYF
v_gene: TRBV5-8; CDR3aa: CASSNGGTLAGSYEQYF
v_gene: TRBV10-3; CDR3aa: CAISENPRGYGYTF
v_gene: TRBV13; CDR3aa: CASSIPGQPYEQYF
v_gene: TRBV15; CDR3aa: CATSQSRDLGLHEQFF
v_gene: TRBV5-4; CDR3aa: CASSLRISAERELYF
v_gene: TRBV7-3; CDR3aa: CASSTQGALGNTIYF
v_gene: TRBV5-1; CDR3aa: CASSEASGTDTQYF
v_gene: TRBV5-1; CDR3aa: CASSLVFGRQGNEKLFF
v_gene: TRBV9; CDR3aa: CASSVVAGAPNEQFF
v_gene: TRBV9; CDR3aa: CASSFRTGSAGANVLTF
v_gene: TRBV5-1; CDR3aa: CASSLETGVGTLANVLTF
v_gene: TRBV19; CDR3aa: CASSEAGGGNGYTF
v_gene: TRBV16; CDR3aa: CASSQLPDTQYF
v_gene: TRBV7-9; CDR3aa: CASSLRREWEDTQYF
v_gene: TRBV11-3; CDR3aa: CASSSRNTGELFF
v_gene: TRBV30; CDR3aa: CAWSVRDIQYF
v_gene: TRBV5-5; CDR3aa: CASSLAQGASYEQYF
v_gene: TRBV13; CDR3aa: CASRPGQGDYNEQFF
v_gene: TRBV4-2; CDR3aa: CASSQDLGSGSFYNEQFF
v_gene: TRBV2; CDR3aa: CASSEGLENTGELFF
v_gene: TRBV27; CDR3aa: CASSLFSGGSGYSYNEQFF
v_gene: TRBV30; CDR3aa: CAWEGGRERSYNEQFF
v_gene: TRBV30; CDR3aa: CAWSEEERDHNEQFF
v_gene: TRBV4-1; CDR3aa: CASSQGTPGQGVYEQYF
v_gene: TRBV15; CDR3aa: CATSKPTVSNQPQHF
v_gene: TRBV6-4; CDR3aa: CASSGIAGTGDTQYF
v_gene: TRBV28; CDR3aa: CGTGGNPPEQYF
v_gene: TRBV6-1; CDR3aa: CASSETGAPGYGYTF
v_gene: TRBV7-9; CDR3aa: CASSYFLGPIYEQYF
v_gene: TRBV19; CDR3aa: CASSIVSGGYEQYF